The 32 T cell receptor beta chains in this list originate from one sample, sequenced in a study of blood T cell repertoires in COVID-19. Data came from immunoSEQ multiplex PCR; TCRdb stores just in-frame clones and leaves some out. The table includes around 300,000 clones, roughly nine tenths detected once. Sequences were obtained from PBMCs or T cells enriched from blood (not recorded which). The source of these receptors is a young woman who had recovered from COVID-19.

The V gene is TRBV28, the J gene TRBJ1-2, with a tentative D call TRBD1 (5 bases). Trimming left V 5 bases short and J 2 bases short, with 9 bases between. This CDR3 has 13 residues. CDR1 and CDR2 (germline): MDHEN, SYDVKM. CDR3 in amino acids: CASSPTDNYGYTF. As DNA, the CDR3 is TGTGCCAGCAGTCCGACAGACAACTATGGCTACACCTTC.

The gene calls are TRBV5-5 and TRBJ2-2; the D gene is possibly TRBD1 (6 bases). The CDR3 totals 15 residues. CDR1 and CDR2 (germline): SGHKS, YYEKEE (reference sequence). Between the trimmed V and J ends, which lost 3 bases and 1 base, there was a span of 10 bases. CDR3 nucleotides: TGTGCCAGCAGCTATGGGGGCTTGAACACCGGGGAGCTGTTTTTT. Its translation is CASSYGGLNTGELFF. Full variable domain (remainder filled in from reference TRBV5-5 and TRBJ2-2): DAGVTQSPTHLIKTRGQQVTLRCSPISGHKSVSWYQQVLGQGPQFIFQYYEKEERGRGNFPDRFSARQFPNYSSELNVNALLLGDSALYLCASSYGGLNTGELFFGEGSRLTVL.

The gene calls are TRBV18 and TRBJ1-4; tentatively, D is TRBD1 (6 bases). V was clipped by 3 bases and J by 8 bases, with 19 bases between them. Germline V gene lookup returns CDR1 KGHSH and CDR2 LQKENI. This CDR3 has 16 residues. The CDR3 is CASSPAWDIVGEKLFF. Here the CDR3 DNA reads TGTGCCAGCTCACCTGCCTGGGACATCGTGGGAGAAAAACTGTTTTTT.

This clone has a handful of counts. The chain is built from TRBV11-2 and TRBJ2-1; 10 positions agree with TRBD2. Germline trimming cut 4 bases from V and 5 bases from J; bases unmatched to any gene: 17. There are 19 residues in the CDR3. Per germline, CDR1 SGHAT and CDR2 FQNNGV. CDR3 residues: CASSSSGTSVWASDNEQFF. The CDR3 DNA is TGTGCCAGCAGCTCCTCCGGGACTAGCGTCTGGGCTTCGGACAATGAGCAGTTCTTC. Full variable domain (outside the CDR3, taken from reference TRBV11-2 and TRBJ2-1): EAGVAQSPRYKIIEKRQSVAFWCNPISGHATLYWYQQILGQGPKLLIQFQNNGVVDDSQLPKDRFSAERLKGVDSTLKIQPAKLEDSAVYLCASSSSGTSVWASDNEQFFGPGTRLTVL.

The chain is built from TRBV2 and TRBJ1-2, with a tentative D call TRBD1 (5 bases). CDR3 size: 15 residues. The germline V and J ends were trimmed by 7 bases and 4 bases, with 19 bases remaining between them. The germline V gene encodes CDR1 SNHLY and CDR2 FYNNEI. CDR3 loop: CASTPTPQGAYGYTF. The DNA of the CDR3 is TGTGCCAGCACCCCCACTCCCCAGGGTGCCTATGGCTACACCTTC.

The chain employs TRBV6-5 and TRBJ1-1; 8 bases agree with TRBD1. With 2 bases clipped from V and 3 bases from J, the junction kept 8 bases outside the gene matches. Germline values: CDR1 MNHEY, CDR2 SVGAGI. The CDR3 extends over 16 amino acids. CDR3 sequence reads: CASSYLRGRGDTEAFF. The CDR3 DNA reads TGTGCCAGCAGTTACCTCAGGGGGCGCGGGGACACTGAAGCTTTCTTT.

This chain connects TRBV3-1 (or the pseudogene TRBV3-2) to TRBJ1-6; 7 bases agree with TRBD1. The CDR3 is 15 residues long. Germline CDR1 LGHDT, CDR2 YNNKEL (reference sequence). Germline trimming cut 4 bases from V and 5 bases from J; bases unmatched to any gene: 5. The CDR3 here is CASSPRGNHNSPLHF. CDR3 coding DNA: TGTGCCAGCAGCCCCAGGGGGAATCATAATTCACCCCTCCACTTT.

This chain links TRBV6-5 with TRBJ1-1; D is ambiguous. CDR1 MNHEY and CDR2 SVGAGI come from the germline V gene. There are 13 residues in the CDR3. Trimming took off 6 bases at V and 1 base at J, with 9 bases between the two ends. This CDR3 is CASSLMWNTEAFF. In nucleotides, the CDR3 is TGTGCCAGCAGCTTAATGTGGAACACTGAAGCTTTCTTT.

V usage is TRBV19 and J usage is TRBJ1-6; D gene unclear. CDR3 size: 13 residues. V lost 0 bases, J lost 7 bases, and 4 bases lay in between. The germline V gene has CDR1 LNHDA and CDR2 SQIVND (reference sequence). The CDR3 DNA follows: TGTGCCAGTAGTATAGATCAGAATTCACCCCTCCACTTT. Translating gives CASSIDQNSPLHF.

The chain carries TRBV7-2 and TRBJ1-4; D remains ambiguous. The CDR3 covers 15 residues. Trimming left V 4 bases short and J 3 bases short, with 12 bases between. The V gene's germline CDR1 is SGHTA and CDR2 FQGNSA. DNA of the CDR3: TGTGCCAGCAGCTACCGGGGTAGGGCTAATGAAAAACTGTTTTTT. Amino acid sequence: CASSYRGRANEKLFF.

The rearrangement joins TRBV9 to TRBJ1-5; D not certain. The germline V gene has CDR1 SGDLS and CDR2 YYNGEE. The CDR3 covers 15 residues. Deletions cut 0 bases from V and 3 bases from J, with 10 bases between. Here the CDR3 reads CASSVEAGYNQPQHF. The CDR3 DNA reads TGTGCCAGCAGCGTAGAGGCGGGGTACAATCAGCCCCAGCATTTT.

This clone appeared a single time. CDR3 DNA sequence: TGTGCCAGCAGTAATTCATTGAACACTGAAGCTTTCTTT. Translated, it gives CASSNSLNTEAFF. The chain carries TRBV2 and TRBJ1-1; no definite D call. CDR3 length equals 13 residues. The germline V gene encodes CDR1 SNHLY and CDR2 FYNNEI. The V gene lost 5 bases and the J gene lost 0 bases, with 7 bases spanning the gap.

This chain joins TRBV4-1 and TRBJ1-1, with 11 bases aligning to TRBD1. The CDR3 extends over 16 amino acids. Germline V gene sequence: CDR1 MGHRA, CDR2 YSYEKL. The junction had 5 bases not matched to a gene; V was cut back by 0 bases and J by 5 bases. The CDR3 nucleotides read TGCGCCAGCAGCCAAGAGGGGACAGGGGGAGGGACTGAAGCTTTCTTT. Protein: CASSQEGTGGGTEAFF.

The V and J genes are TRBV21-1 and TRBJ2-4; TRBD1, as called in the table, went unchecked against the DNA. TRBV21-1 is marked as a pseudogene. The CDR3 has 18 residues. The CDR3 DNA is TGTGCCAGCAGCCGCAAAGGGAAGGGTGTCAGGGGCAAAAACATTCAGTACTTC. The encoded protein is CASSRKGKGVRGKNIQYF.

V and J are TRBV5-1 and TRBJ2-3; 8 bases are a match to TRBD2. The CDR3 sequence is 15 residues long. Germline values: CDR1 SGHRS, CDR2 YFSETQ. Losses at the gene ends were 4 bases for V and 0 bases for J; bases not matched to a gene: 4. The CDR3 protein is CASSPGGASTDTQYF. Written as DNA, the CDR3 is TGCGCCAGCAGCCCGGGGGGGGCTAGCACAGATACGCAGTATTTT.

The chain carries TRBV9 and TRBJ2-5; a possible D gene is TRBD2 (5 bases). The CDR3 totals 14 residues. Germline V gene data show CDR1 as SGDLS and CDR2 as YYNGEE. V was pared by 0 bases and J by 4 bases, with 10 bases between. The CDR3, as DNA: TGTGCCAGCAGCGTAGGCATTGAGGGAGAGACCCAGTACTTC. Translating it yields CASSVGIEGETQYF.

This sequence joins TRBV5-1 and TRBJ1-1; D remains ambiguous. This CDR3 region has 14 residues. Looked up from germline, CDR1 is SGHRS and CDR2 is YFSETQ. The V gene lost 3 bases and the J gene lost 0 bases, with 9 bases spanning the gap. The CDR3 coding sequence is TGCGCCAGCAGCTCGGGAGCCATGAACACTGAAGCTTTCTTT. It codes for CASSSGAMNTEAFF.

The chain links TRBV29-1 to TRBJ1-1; D might be TRBD1 (6 bases). Germline V gene sequence: CDR1 SQVTM, CDR2 ANQGSEA. Trimming cost V 6 bases and J 1 base, with 18 bases left between them. The CDR3 runs 15 residues. CDR3 protein: CSVALTRGANTEAFF. The CDR3 DNA is TGCAGCGTAGCCCTAACCCGGGGGGCGAACACTGAAGCTTTCTTT.

The chain links TRBV6-5 to TRBJ1-1; D perhaps matches TRBD1 (5 bases). The CDR3 has 15 amino acids. Germline lookup yields CDR1 MNHEY and CDR2 SVGAGI. Trimming cost V 8 bases and J 3 bases, with 19 bases left between them. In DNA, the CDR3 is TGTGCCAGCCACTCTCCCCTACTCAGGGACACTGAAGCTTTCTTT. Protein: CASHSPLLRDTEAFF.

This clone turned up a few times. The J gene is TRBJ2-3, the V gene TRBV6-5, with D perhaps matching TRBD2 (7 bases). Germline CDR1 and CDR2: MNHEY and SVGAGI. The CDR3 length is 14 residues. Trimming stripped 2 bases from V and 6 bases from J, with 12 bases between. This CDR3 is CASSYEGGLDTQYF. Written as DNA, the CDR3 is TGTGCCAGCAGTTACGAGGGGGGGCTGGATACGCAGTATTTT.

The J gene is TRBJ2-3, the V gene TRBV2, with 9 bases matching TRBD2. The germline CDR1 and CDR2 sequences are SNHLY and FYNNEI. With 2 bases clipped from V and 5 bases from J, the junction kept 5 bases outside the gene matches. The CDR3 runs to 15 residues. The CDR3 sequence is CASSEPRGGVDTQYF. The CDR3 DNA reads TGTGCCAGCAGTGAACCGCGGGGGGGCGTAGATACGCAGTATTTT.

J is TRBJ1-2 and V is TRBV6-5, with D uncertain. Trimming took off 0 bases at V and 3 bases at J, with 8 bases between the two ends. Germline lookup yields CDR1 MNHEY and CDR2 SVGAGI. The CDR3 length is 14 residues. The CDR3 reads CASSYSRGYYGYTF. CDR3 bases: TGTGCCAGCAGTTACTCTCGGGGTTACTATGGCTACACCTTC.

The chain couples TRBV29-1 to TRBJ1-5; the match to TRBD1 covers 8 bases. The CDR3 has 13 amino acids. Trimming cost V 8 bases and J 4 bases; bases outside gene matches: 7. Germline assignment: CDR1 SQVTM and CDR2 ANQGSEA. The CDR3 is CSYGQGPNQPQHF. The CDR3 DNA reads TGCAGCTACGGACAGGGCCCAAATCAGCCCCAGCATTTT.

This clone was observed a few times. The chain carries TRBV27 and TRBJ1-5; TRBD1 aligns across 10 bases. Trimming took 5 bases from V and 2 from J; bases not matched to a gene: 3. CDR1 and CDR2 from the germline V gene are MNHEY and SMNVEV (reference sequence). CDR3 size: 15 residues. CDR3 protein: CASSDGTGGNQPQHF. Written as DNA, the CDR3 is TGTGCCAGCAGTGACGGGACAGGGGGCAATCAGCCCCAGCATTTT.

This chain links TRBV7-8 with TRBJ2-1; D is perhaps TRBD1 (5 bases). Germline V gene lookup returns CDR1 SGHVS and CDR2 FQNEAQ. There are 15 residues in the CDR3. Trimming shortened V by 1 base and J by 8 bases, and 15 bases separated the two germline ends. CDR3 sequence reads: CASSLGLDNMDEQFF. The CDR3 DNA follows: TGTGCCAGCAGCTTAGGATTGGACAATATGGATGAGCAGTTCTTC.

The rearrangement uses TRBV5-1 and TRBJ2-5, with 15 positions matching TRBD2. The CDR3 spans 17 residues. Unmatched junction bases numbered 5, after V lost 3 bases and J lost 2 bases. Germline V lookup: CDR1 SGHRS, CDR2 YFSETQ. CDR3 protein: CASSSGLAGGRQETQYF. In nucleotides, the CDR3 is TGCGCCAGCAGCTCGGGACTAGCGGGGGGTAGACAAGAGACCCAGTACTTC.

This clone was picked up one time. The rearrangement uses TRBV2 and TRBJ2-3; 7 bases map to TRBD1. V lost 6 bases and J lost 6; bases outside the gene matches: 6. Germline loops: CDR1 SNHLY, CDR2 FYNNEI. This CDR3 comprises 13 residues. CDR3 residues: CASSPGQADTQYF. In DNA form, the CDR3 reads TGTGCCAGCAGCCCCGGACAGGCCGATACGCAGTATTTT.

The J gene is TRBJ2-6, the V gene TRBV4-1; the match to TRBD1 covers 9 bases. Germline V gene lookup returns CDR1 MGHRA and CDR2 YSYEKL. The CDR3 is made up of 19 amino acids. V was clipped by 4 bases and J by 0 bases; unmatched bases: 10. The CDR3 reads CASSLTPGQGLSGANVLTF. In nucleotides, the CDR3 is TGCGCCAGCAGCCTGACCCCGGGACAGGGTCTCTCTGGGGCCAACGTCCTGACTTTC.

This chain uses TRBV10-3 with TRBJ1-2; D may be TRBD1 (5 bases). The CDR3 totals 14 residues. The germline CDR1 and CDR2 sequences are ENHRY and SYGVKD. Trimming removed 6 bases from V and 4 bases from J, with 15 bases in between. CDR3 sequence: CAISRDSSFYGYTF. The DNA of the CDR3 is TGTGCCATCAGCCGTGACAGTTCTTTCTATGGCTACACCTTC.

The gene calls are TRBV5-4 and TRBJ2-3; possible D gene TRBD2, 7 bases. Germline V gene lookup returns CDR1 SGHNT and CDR2 YYREEE (reference sequence). V was pared by 6 bases and J by 7 bases, with 18 bases between. CDR3 size: 14 residues. In DNA, the CDR3 is TGTGCCAGCAATTGGGGGGGCTATGTGAATACGCAGTATTTT. Its translation: CASNWGGYVNTQYF.

This clone was seen only a few times. V and J are TRBV19 and TRBJ1-1, with D perhaps matching TRBD1 (6 bases). CDR3 size: 15 residues. CDR1 is LNHDA and CDR2 is SQIVND in the germline V gene (reference sequence). Trimming took off 4 bases at V and 1 base at J, with 13 bases between the two ends. CDR3 protein: CASSSQGIRNTEAFF. The CDR3 DNA is TGTGCCAGTAGTAGCCAGGGGATCAGGAACACTGAAGCTTTCTTT.

This chain connects TRBV9 to TRBJ1-2; no reliable D call. Germline-derived CDR1 and CDR2 are SGDLS and YYNGEE. This CDR3 has 14 residues. Trimming stripped 2 bases from V and 2 bases from J, with 10 bases between. The CDR3 spells CASSVGGMNYGYTF. For the CDR3, the DNA is TGTGCCAGCAGCGTTGGCGGAATGAACTATGGCTACACCTTC. Together with reference TRBV9 and TRBJ1-2, the CDR3 gives the full variable domain: DSGVTQTPKHLITATGQRVTLRCSPRSGDLSVYWYQQSLDQGLQFLIQYYNGEERAKGNILERFSAQQFPDLHSELNLSSLELGDSALYFCASSVGGMNYGYTFGSGTRLTVV.